A single sample gave rise to the 8 T cell receptor beta chains below, sequenced in a study of identical twins. TCRdb recomputed calls from the 5' RACE reads with MiXCR, one row per CDR3 protein. The table shows 200,000 to 300,000 distinct CDR3 sequences, with 10% occurring only once. Sequencing input: memory T cells sorted from blood. Receptors originate from a man aged 50-59 years in good health.

This clonotype has a handful of counts. The J gene is TRBJ2-7, the V gene TRBV11-2; a possible D gene is TRBD1 (6 bases). CDR1 and CDR2 (germline): SGHAT, FQNNGV. CDR3 length: 13 amino acids. V was clipped by 5 bases and J by 7 bases, with 15 bases between them. This CDR3 reads CASSRTTGREQYF. The CDR3 region has the DNA TGTGCCAGCAGCCGGACCACAGGGAGAGAGCAGTACTTC.

In its sample, this clonotype was seen many times. The V call is TRBV12-3 or TRBV12-4, the J call TRBJ2-7, with D hard to call. Trimming removed 5 bases at V and 3 bases at J, with 14 bases between. The CDR3 is 14 residues long. Here the CDR3 reads CASSPDHGYYEQYF. DNA for the CDR3: TGTGCCAGCAGTCCGGACCATGGTTACTACGAGCAGTACTTC.

This clonotype has at least ten counts. The rearrangement links TRBV28 to TRBJ1-6; no clear D. Germline CDR1 MDHEN, CDR2 SYDVKM. The CDR3 spans 13 residues. With 3 bases removed from V and 4 bases from J, the gap between germline ends came to 4 bases. The CDR3 is CASSFTYNSPLHF. The CDR3 coding sequence is TGTGCCAGCAGTTTTACTTATAATTCACCCCTCCACTTT.

The chain joins TRBV7-2 to TRBJ1-3; TRBD1 matches 7 bases. The CDR3 covers 16 residues. The V gene's germline CDR1 is SGHTA and CDR2 FQGNSA. J gave up 0 bases and V 0 bases, and 2 bases lay outside the gene matches. The CDR3 DNA reads as TGTGCCAGCAGCTTAGCGGGACAGATCTCTGGAAACACCATATATTTT. Its protein is CASSLAGQISGNTIYF.

This clonotype turned up a few times. The chain combines TRBV23-1 with TRBJ1-2; D is ambiguous. TRBV23-1 is an ORF for which the function is uncertain. CDR3 size: 16 residues. V lost 4 bases, J lost 4 bases, and 19 bases lay in between. CDR3 DNA: TGCGCCAGCAGTCGATGGCGAAGCCGGTCGTCCTATGGCTACACCTTC. This translates into CASSRWRSRSSYGYTF.

CDR3 residues: CSVGGAYEQYF. The CDR3 nucleotides are TGCAGCGTGGGGGGGGCGTACGAGCAGTACTTC. The chain has TRBV29-1 and TRBJ2-7, with D possibly being TRBD2 (7 bases). CDR1 and CDR2 (germline): SQVTM, ANQGSEA. Between the trimmed V and J ends, which lost 6 bases and 4 bases, there was a span of 10 bases. The CDR3 totals 11 residues.

This clonotype was counted ten times or more. The chain combines TRBV20-1 with TRBJ2-7; 14 bases align to TRBD2. The germline CDR1 and CDR2 sequences are DFQATT and SNEGSKA (reference sequence). CDR3 length: 14 residues. The V gene end was trimmed by 7 bases and the J gene end by 6 bases; junction bases not matched to a gene: 8. Here the CDR3 reads CSGTGTSGGGEQYF. In nucleotides, the CDR3 is TGCAGTGGGACCGGGACTAGCGGGGGTGGCGAGCAGTACTTC.

This clonotype was detected only a few times. The chain is built from TRBV5-6 and TRBJ2-3; TRBD2 aligns across 11 bases. Germline CDR1 and CDR2: SGHDT and YYEEEE. The CDR3 totals 15 residues. V dropped 4 bases and J dropped 5; count of bases not matched to a gene: 6. The CDR3 nucleotides are TGTGCCAGCAGCACGGGACTAGCGGTAGGAGATACGCAGTATTTT. Encoded protein: CASSTGLAVGDTQYF.